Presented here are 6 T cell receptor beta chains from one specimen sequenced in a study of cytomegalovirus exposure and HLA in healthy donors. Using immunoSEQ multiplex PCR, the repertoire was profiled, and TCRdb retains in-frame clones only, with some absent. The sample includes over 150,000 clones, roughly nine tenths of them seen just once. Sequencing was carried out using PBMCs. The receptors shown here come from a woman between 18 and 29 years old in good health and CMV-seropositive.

CDR3 in DNA: TGTGCCAGCAGCTCAGCCAGGGGGTCGGGAACTGAAGCTTTCTTT. Residues: CASSSARGSGTEAFF. This chain connects TRBV4-2 to TRBJ1-1; 7 bases match TRBD1. V shed 5 bases, J shed 5 bases, and the junction held 11 bases outside the gene matches. This CDR3 region has 15 residues. CDR1 is LGHNA, CDR2 YNFKEQ, per germline.

This chain's CDR3 is CASSELAGGRDTQYF. CDR3 nucleotides: TGTGCCAGCAGCGAATTAGCGGGAGGGCGAGATACGCAGTATTTT. The chain couples TRBV5-4 to TRBJ2-3; 11 bases align to TRBD2. The V and J ends lost 4 bases and 5 bases, in that order; junction bases with no gene match: 6. The CDR3 covers 15 residues. Germline assignment: CDR1 SGHNT and CDR2 YYREEE (reference sequence).

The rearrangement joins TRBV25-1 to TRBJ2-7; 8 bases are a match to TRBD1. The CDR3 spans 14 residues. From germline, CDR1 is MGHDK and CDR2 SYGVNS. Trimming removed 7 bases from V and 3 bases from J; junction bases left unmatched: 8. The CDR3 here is CASIDRGLNYEQYF. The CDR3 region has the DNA TGTGCCAGCATCGACAGGGGCTTAAACTACGAGCAGTACTTC.

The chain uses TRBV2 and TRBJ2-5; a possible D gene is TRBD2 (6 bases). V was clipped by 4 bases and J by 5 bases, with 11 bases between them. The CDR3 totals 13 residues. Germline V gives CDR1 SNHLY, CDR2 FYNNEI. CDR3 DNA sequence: TGTGCCAGCAGTGGGCGGGGAATCGAGACCCAGTACTTC. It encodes CASSGRGIETQYF. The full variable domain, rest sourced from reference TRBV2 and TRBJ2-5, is EPEVTQTPSHQVTQMGQEVILRCVPISNHLYFYWYRQILGQKVEFLVSFYNNEISEKSEIFDDQFSVERPDGSNFTLKIRSTKLEDSAMYFCASSGRGIETQYFGPGTRLLVL.

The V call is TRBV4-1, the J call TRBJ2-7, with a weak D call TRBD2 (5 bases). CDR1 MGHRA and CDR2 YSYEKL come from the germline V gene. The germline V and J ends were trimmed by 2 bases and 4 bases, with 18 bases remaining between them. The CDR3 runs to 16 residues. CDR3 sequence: CASSQQGLLARYEQYF. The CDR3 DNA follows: TGCGCCAGCAGCCAACAAGGGCTCTTAGCGCGGTACGAGCAGTACTTC.

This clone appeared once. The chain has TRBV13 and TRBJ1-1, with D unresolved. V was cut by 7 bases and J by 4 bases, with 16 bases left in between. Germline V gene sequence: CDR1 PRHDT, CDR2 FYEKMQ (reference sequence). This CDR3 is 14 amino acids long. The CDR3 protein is CASTLTGGVTEAFF. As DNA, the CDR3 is TGTGCCAGCACCCTAACTGGAGGAGTCACTGAAGCTTTCTTT.